The clone carrying this T cell receptor (beta chain) was seen only a few times. Its antigen remains unidentified. The source of the sample is a study of identical twins. General study findings and limits: Insertions were reduced in abundant cord blood beta clonotypes but not in memory repertoires.

The J segment lost 6 bases and the V segment lost 2 bases, leaving 18 bases of the junction unmatched. The CDR3 length is 18 residues. Per the germline V gene, CDR1 is ENHRY and CDR2 is SYGVKD. TCRdb fed the 5' RACE reads into MiXCR, producing one record per CDR3 protein. The data contain around 960,000 distinct CDR3 sequences, roughly an eighth of them singletons. These same data were also listed under a study on yellow fever vaccine responses in identical twins.

The V call is TRBV10-3, the J call TRBJ2-7, with 8 positions matching TRBD2. The TCR originated in a woman between 18 and 29 years old in good health. The material sequenced was PBMCs. The CDR3 nucleotides are TGTGCCATCAGTGAGCCCCCGGGGGGCGGGAGGAAACGGCGCGAGCAGTACTTC. Amino acids: CAISEPPGGGRKRREQYF.